Here is one T cell receptor (beta chain) with its context. Its specificity is unknown. Original processing methods: Filtering differed, since immunoSEQ gave only junction sequences and no quality scores. The assay was immunoSEQ multiplex PCR, and TCRdb's table has in-frame clones only and misses some. V and J calls and clone size are given by that table; D and trimming were obtained from the DNA. The data show a few hundred thousand clones, more than 95% seen once. This CDR3 contains 17 residues. The ends were cut back, 1 base at V and 0 bases at J, with 14 bases in the middle. Germline V lookup: CDR1 KGHSH, CDR2 LQKENI. The data were taken from a study of shared clonotypes between healthy human individuals. Across the whole study: Serving as donors were two women and three men, whose ages spanned 18 to 49. General study results and limits: The sharing of about 5.3% of naive CD4 clonotypes was seen across a few donors. Sequencing of the sorted subsets was shown by rarefaction to be incomplete despite large depth.

Source material: naive CD4+ T cells sorted from blood. Noted subset: CD45RA+ positively selected. The rearrangement uses TRBV18 and TRBJ2-3; tentatively, D is TRBD2 (6 bases). The sequence derives from a woman aged 25 to 39 in good health. Here the CDR3 DNA reads TGTGCCAGCTCACCACGGGGAGGCAAGATTAGCACAGATACGCAGTATTTT. It translates to CASSPRGGKISTDTQYF.